These 22 T cell receptor beta chains came from one sample sequenced in a study of prognosis after radiotherapy for stage I lung cancer. Genomic DNA provided the template from which TCR beta CDR3 was amplified by two-round multiplex PCR. First-round PCR used primers specific to each TRBV and TRBJ gene. TCRdb redid the calling of the multiplex PCR reads with MiXCR, one entry per CDR3 protein. The table shows roughly 38,000 distinct CDR3 sequences, with about 24% occurring only once. The material was PBMCs, obtained before or after stereotactic body radiation therapy (not recorded which). The receptor set was obtained from a donor over 45 with non-small cell lung cancer.

This clonotype has ten or more counts. The chain links TRBV20-1 to TRBJ2-1, with a possible D match to TRBD1 (6 bases). Trimming stripped 2 bases from V and 4 bases from J, with 18 bases between. CDR1 and CDR2 (germline): DFQATT, SNEGSKA (reference sequence). The CDR3 totals 16 residues. This CDR3 is CSARPFEQGQYNEQFF. DNA for the CDR3: TGCAGTGCTAGACCGTTCGAACAGGGACAATACAATGAGCAGTTCTTC.

Note on this clonotype: This likely came from a read error, as a far larger clone is one base away. This rearrangement joins TRBV6-1 to TRBJ2-7; weak D call: TRBD2 (6 bases). CDR1 and CDR2 from the germline V gene are MNHNS and SASEGT. The CDR3 has 15 residues. Trimming took 5 bases from V and 0 from J, leaving 14 bases between them. The CDR3 nucleotides are TGTGCCAGCAGTTTTTACGGGACTGACTCCTACGAGCAGTACTTC. Translating it yields CASSFYGTDSYEQYF.

This clonotype was observed many times. The chain couples TRBV7-3 to TRBJ2-2; D not certain. V lost 5 bases and J lost 6, with 25 bases in between. This CDR3 region has 18 residues. Germline values: CDR1 SGHTA, CDR2 FQGTGA. CDR3 in DNA: TGTGCCAGCAGCACTCGACTCTCCACGCCGCGAACACCCGGGGAGCTGTTTTTT. It is translated as CASSTRLSTPRTPGELFF. The variable domain in full, completed from reference TRBV7-3 and TRBJ2-2, reads GAGVSQTPSNKVTEKGKYVELRCDPISGHTALYWYRQSLGQGPEFLIYFQGTGAADDSGLPNDRFFAVRPEGSVSTLKIQRTERGDSAVYLCASSTRLSTPRTPGELFFGEGSRLTVL.

This clonotype was observed a single time. One end of the junction fails to match germline, which may point to a read error. This chain connects TRBV9 to TRBJ2-1; 9 bases are a match to TRBD1. The CDR3 has 15 amino acids. Germline V gene data show CDR1 as SGDLS and CDR2 as YYNGEE. The CDR3 DNA sequence: TGTGCCAGTAGCGCTACAGGGGGCGGGTACAATGAGCAGTTATTC. Translated: CASSATGGGYNEQLF.

The rearrangement links TRBV6-1 to TRBJ2-7; 8 bases line up with TRBD2. Trimming removed 6 bases from V and 4 bases from J; junction bases left unmatched: 14. The CDR3 is 16 residues long. Germline loops: CDR1 MNHNS, CDR2 SASEGT. The CDR3 here is CASRGVSSGSFYEQYF. CDR3 in DNA: TGTGCCAGCAGAGGGGTCTCCAGCGGGAGCTTTTACGAGCAGTACTTC.

In the case of this clonotype: A far bigger clonotype differs at one base, so this is likely a read error. The rearrangement links TRBV6-4 to TRBJ2-1; D is unresolved. CDR1 MRHNA and CDR2 SNTAGT come from the germline V gene. V lost 6 bases, J lost 0 bases, and 9 bases lay in between. The CDR3 has 14 amino acids. The CDR3 region is CASRLGSSYNEQFF. DNA of the CDR3: TGTGCCAGCAGACTGGGCAGCTCCTACAATGAGCAGTTCTTC.

This clonotype was observed at least ten times. One end of the junction is discordant with germline, which a read error may explain. J is TRBJ2-7 and V is TRBV27; 7 positions agree with TRBD1. The CDR3 consists of 18 residues. Germline loops: CDR1 MNHEY, CDR2 SMNVEV (reference sequence). CDR3 amino acids: CASSLIFSVTGTSYKQYF. CDR3 bases: TGTGCCAGCAGTTTAATCTTCTCGGTGACAGGGACCTCCTACAAGCAGTACTTC.

In this sample, this clonotype turned up many times. This rearrangement joins TRBV27 to TRBJ2-1; no firm D call. Germline CDR1 reads MNHEY; CDR2 reads SMNVEV (reference sequence). CDR3 size: 12 residues. V was clipped by 3 bases and J by 9 bases, with 9 bases between them. CDR3 in amino acids: CASSFEAGEQFF. Here the CDR3 DNA reads TGTGCCAGCAGTTTTGAGGCCGGTGAGCAGTTCTTC.

This clonotype has a count of ten or more. The rearrangement links TRBV5-1 to TRBJ2-5, with no clear D. The length of the CDR3 is 14 residues. Looked up from germline, CDR1 is SGHRS and CDR2 is YFSETQ. V was shortened by 4 bases and J by 2 bases, with 12 bases between the two germline ends. The CDR3 DNA reads TGCGCCAGCAGCCCGCTGATAGGGCAAGAGACCCAGTACTTC. This encodes CASSPLIGQETQYF.

This clonotype was seen more than once but under ten times. V and J are TRBV7-2 and TRBJ2-7; TRBD2 agrees at 9 bases. CDR1 and CDR2 from the germline V gene are SGHTA and FQGNSA. CDR3 length equals 14 residues. Trimming removed 8 bases from V and 2 bases from J; junction bases left unmatched: 7. The CDR3 DNA reads as TGTGCCAGCCGACCTAGCGGGGCGACCTACGAGCAGTACTTC. Protein sequence: CASRPSGATYEQYF.

Note on this clonotype: A read error may be the cause here, since a much bigger clone is one base away. The chain joins TRBV29-1 to TRBJ2-1; TRBD1 might be the D (5 bases). The CDR3 runs 13 residues. CDR1 SQVTM and CDR2 ANQGSEA come from the germline V gene. The chain's CDR3 is CSVRQGEQNGQFF. DNA for the CDR3: TGCAGCGTTCGGCAGGGTGAACAGAATGGGCAGTTCTTC.

This clonotype was observed at least ten times. The rearrangement uses TRBV15 and TRBJ2-3; D is uncertain. Trimming stripped 3 bases from V and 2 bases from J, with 3 bases between. Germline V gene lookup returns CDR1 LNHNV and CDR2 YYDKDF (reference sequence). The length of the CDR3 is 12 residues. CDR3 protein: CATSRLTDTQYF. The CDR3 nucleotides are TGTGCCACCAGCAGGCTCACAGATACGCAGTATTTT.

At least ten counts were recorded for this clonotype. This rearrangement joins TRBV6-1 to TRBJ1-2; D call uncertain. The CDR3 is 14 residues long. Germline V gene lookup returns CDR1 MNHNS and CDR2 SASEGT. The V end lost 6 bases, the J end lost 7 bases, and 18 bases lay between the germline ends. The CDR3 protein is CASSPHTGNSGYTF. CDR3 DNA sequence: TGTGCCAGCAGCCCCCACACGGGGAATTCTGGCTACACCTTC.

This clonotype has a count of ten or more. The gene calls are TRBV28 and TRBJ2-7; TRBD1 or TRBD2 may be the D gene (5 bases each). Germline CDR1 reads MDHEN; CDR2 reads SYDVKM. The CDR3 loop spans 13 amino acids. Trimming cost V 5 bases and J 3 bases, with 11 bases left between them. The CDR3 here is CASSPGSFYEQYF. CDR3 in DNA: TGTGCCAGCAGTCCAGGGAGTTTCTACGAGCAGTACTTC.

This clonotype was seen repeatedly, ten times or more. The V call is TRBV11-2, the J call TRBJ2-3; TRBD2 aligns across 7 bases. The CDR3 contains 17 residues. Germline trimming cut 5 bases from V and 1 base from J; bases unmatched to any gene: 12. In germline, CDR1 is SGHAT, CDR2 FQNNGV. CDR3 DNA sequence: TGTGCCAGCAGCCGAAGCTCTTTGGCGGGAGGCACAGATACGCAGTATTTT. It translates to CASSRSSLAGGTDTQYF.

This clonotype was counted at least ten times. The chain combines TRBV2 with TRBJ1-6; no clear D. V was pared by 3 bases and J by 7 bases, with 7 bases between. CDR3 size: 13 residues. Germline V gene lookup returns CDR1 SNHLY and CDR2 FYNNEI. The CDR3 coding sequence is TGTGCCAGCAGTGAGATAGCAAATTCACCCCTCCACTTT. This encodes CASSEIANSPLHF.

This clonotype was seen at least ten times. The chain couples TRBV30 to TRBJ1-2; D uncertain. V dropped 0 bases and J dropped 4 bases, with 9 bases sitting between them. The CDR3 runs to 13 residues. Germline values: CDR1 GTSNPN, CDR2 SVGIG (reference sequence). The CDR3 protein is CAWSVGDLYGYTF. The CDR3 DNA sequence: TGTGCCTGGAGTGTTGGCGACCTCTATGGCTACACCTTC.

Many counts were recorded for this clonotype. The chain uses TRBV5-1 and TRBJ1-3; possibly TRBD1 for D (6 bases). The CDR3 sequence is 15 residues long. Trimming stripped 4 bases from V and 0 bases from J, with 11 bases between. Germline V gives CDR1 SGHRS, CDR2 YFSETQ. CDR3 sequence: CASSRNRDSGNTIYF. The CDR3, as DNA: TGCGCCAGCAGCCGCAACAGGGACTCTGGAAACACCATATATTTT.

This clonotype was seen repeatedly, ten times or more. The chain combines TRBV7-3 with TRBJ1-5; D remains ambiguous. The germline V gene has CDR1 SGHTA and CDR2 FQGTGA. The CDR3 is 14 residues long. CDR3: CGNPSGLGNQPQHF. CDR3 bases: TGTGGCAACCCATCCGGGCTGGGCAATCAGCCCCAGCATTTT.

This clonotype showed up many times. The chain has TRBV3-1 and TRBJ2-5, with D maybe TRBD2 (5 bases). CDR3 size: 16 residues. V gave up 5 bases and J gave up 5 bases, with 21 bases separating them. Germline loops: CDR1 LGHDT, CDR2 YNNKEL (reference sequence). The CDR3 region is CASSDPGSPSGETQYF. CDR3 bases: TGTGCCAGCAGCGACCCCGGATCACCTTCGGGGGAGACCCAGTACTTC.

This clonotype was observed at least ten times. The gene calls are TRBV3-1 and TRBJ1-3; no reliable D call. Trimming shortened V by 2 bases and J by 4 bases, and 9 bases separated the two germline ends. The CDR3 has 14 amino acids. Germline CDR1 reads LGHDT; CDR2 reads YNNKEL (reference sequence). CDR3 protein: CASSQRESGNTIYF. CDR3 bases: TGTGCCAGCAGCCAACGAGAATCCGGAAACACCATATATTTT.

In regard to this clonotype: This may be a read error, as it is one base from a much larger clone. The rearrangement uses TRBV6-2 or TRBV6-3 and TRBJ1-1; D gene uncertain. Germline V lookup: CDR1 MNHEY, CDR2 SVGEGT. This CDR3 has 14 amino acids. CDR3 sequence: CASSYSVAVTEDFF. The CDR3 DNA is TGTGCCAGCAGTTACTCGGTGGCGGTTACTGAAGATTTCTTT.